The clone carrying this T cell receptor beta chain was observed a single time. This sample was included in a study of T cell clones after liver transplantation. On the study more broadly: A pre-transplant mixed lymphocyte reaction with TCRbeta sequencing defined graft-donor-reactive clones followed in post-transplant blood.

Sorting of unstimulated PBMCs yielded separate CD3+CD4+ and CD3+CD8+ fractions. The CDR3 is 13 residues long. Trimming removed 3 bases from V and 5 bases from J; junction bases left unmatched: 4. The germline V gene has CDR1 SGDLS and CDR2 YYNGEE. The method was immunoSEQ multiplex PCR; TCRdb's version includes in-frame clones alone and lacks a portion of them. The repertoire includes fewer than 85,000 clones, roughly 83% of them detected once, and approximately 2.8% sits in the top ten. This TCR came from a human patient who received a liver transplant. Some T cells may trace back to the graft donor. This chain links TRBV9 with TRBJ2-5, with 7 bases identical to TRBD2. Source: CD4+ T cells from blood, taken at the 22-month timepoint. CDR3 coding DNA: TGTGCCAGCAGCGCGGGAGGAGGGGAGACCCAGTACTTC. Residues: CASSAGGGETQYF.